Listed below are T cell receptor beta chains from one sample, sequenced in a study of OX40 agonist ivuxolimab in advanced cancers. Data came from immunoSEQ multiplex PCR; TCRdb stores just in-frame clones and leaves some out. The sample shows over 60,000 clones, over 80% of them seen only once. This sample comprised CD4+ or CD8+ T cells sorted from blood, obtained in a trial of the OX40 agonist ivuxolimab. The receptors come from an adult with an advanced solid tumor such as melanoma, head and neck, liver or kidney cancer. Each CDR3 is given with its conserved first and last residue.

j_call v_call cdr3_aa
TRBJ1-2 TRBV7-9 CASSLVGGPYGYTF
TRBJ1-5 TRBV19 CASRMTPNQPQHF
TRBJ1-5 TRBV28 CAIAPSSRGNQPQHF
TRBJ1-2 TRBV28 CASRRLEKNYGYTF
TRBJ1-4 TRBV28 CASSSPGASFEKLFF
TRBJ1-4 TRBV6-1 CASSQGWEKLFF
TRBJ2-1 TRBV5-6 CASSFSGAPYNEQFF
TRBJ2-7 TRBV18 CASSPASSYEQYF
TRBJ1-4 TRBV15 CATSREVNANEKLFF
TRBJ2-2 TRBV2 CASSFEEVPTGELFF
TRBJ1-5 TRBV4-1 CASSQGTGYSNQPQHF
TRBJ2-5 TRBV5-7 CASSLDRVEETQYF
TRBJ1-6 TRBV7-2 CASSLWARVGDSPLHF
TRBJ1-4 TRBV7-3 CASSLRRATNEKLFF
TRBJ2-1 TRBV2 CASRETDPASYNEQFF
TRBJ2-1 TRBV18 CASSTGLAGVVYNEQFF
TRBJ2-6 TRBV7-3 CASRADRAGANVLTF
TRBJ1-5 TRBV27 CASSPYPASRGGSQPQHF
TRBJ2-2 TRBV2 CASSLDRLTGELFF
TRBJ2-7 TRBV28 CASSLRGGFWF
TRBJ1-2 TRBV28 CASSSPGAHYGYTF
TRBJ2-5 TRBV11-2 CASSRSGGQETQYF
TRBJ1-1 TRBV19 CASSTAQAYGSEAFF
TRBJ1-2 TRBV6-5 CASSKGQGRSGYTF
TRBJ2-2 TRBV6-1 CASRGGVNTGELFF
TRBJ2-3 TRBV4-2 CASSKQGPNTDTQYF
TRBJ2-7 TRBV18 CASSSTDVTGYEQYF
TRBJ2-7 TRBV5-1 CASSFGLAGAVEQYF
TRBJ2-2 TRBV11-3 CASSPTGGHTGELFF
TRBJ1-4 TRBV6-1 CASSESAGQGSEKLFF
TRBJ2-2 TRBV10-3 CAISKQGLDTGELFF
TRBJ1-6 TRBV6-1 CASSEVVEASPLHF
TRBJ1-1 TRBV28 CASSRPLESTEAFF
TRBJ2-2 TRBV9 CASNSGDRDGGELFF
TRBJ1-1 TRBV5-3 CARSLDGNTEAFF
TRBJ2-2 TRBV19 CASSTPGGPSTGELFF
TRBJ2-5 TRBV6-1 CASSWTTDETQYF
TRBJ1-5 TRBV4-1 CASSPGQGERGFGNQPQHF
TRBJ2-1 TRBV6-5 CASSRLAGAYNEQFF
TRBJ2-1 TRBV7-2 CASSLGSIYNEQFF
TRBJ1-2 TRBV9 CASSAGQGDGYTF
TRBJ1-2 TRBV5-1 CASSLGTPDGIYGYTF
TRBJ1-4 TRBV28 CASKAGTVGEKLFF
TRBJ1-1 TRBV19 CASTTQRNTEAFF
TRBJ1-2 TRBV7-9 CASSLAQGTYGYTF
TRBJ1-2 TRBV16 CASSQSGTVNYGYTF
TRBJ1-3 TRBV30 CAWSVGGGSGNTIYF
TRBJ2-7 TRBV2 CASSAGTGGIYEQYF
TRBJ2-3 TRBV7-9 CASSLTESADTQYF
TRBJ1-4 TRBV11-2 CASSLAQNEKLFF
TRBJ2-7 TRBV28 CASSFSFQFHEQYF
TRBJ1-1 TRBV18 CASSPPSRGQTEAFF
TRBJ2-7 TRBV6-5 CASSYLGQGIEQYF